This entry is about one T cell receptor beta chain. With a J-beta primer mix and a sample-barcoded 5' primer, a second PCR ran 7 to 11 cycles. A template-switch adaptor containing 12 random nucleotides labeled each cDNA molecule. One entry per CDR3 protein, called by TCRdb with MiXCR from the 5' RACE reads. The sample holds some 1.5 million distinct CDR3 sequences, approximately 42% seen once. The sample belongs to a study of blood T cells in healthy people across ages. Germline V gene data show CDR1 as SEHNR and CDR2 as FQNEAQ (reference sequence). The length of the CDR3 is 14 residues. The ends were cut back, 0 bases at V and 7 bases at J, with 10 bases in the middle.

The sequenced sample consisted of blood. This sequence joins TRBV7-9 and TRBJ2-1, with D perhaps matching TRBD2 (6 bases). This clonotype originated in a woman aged 18-29 years in good health. The CDR3, as DNA: TGTGCCAGCAGCTTAGCGGGGGGAGAAAATGAGCAGTTCTTC. Residues: CASSLAGGENEQFF.